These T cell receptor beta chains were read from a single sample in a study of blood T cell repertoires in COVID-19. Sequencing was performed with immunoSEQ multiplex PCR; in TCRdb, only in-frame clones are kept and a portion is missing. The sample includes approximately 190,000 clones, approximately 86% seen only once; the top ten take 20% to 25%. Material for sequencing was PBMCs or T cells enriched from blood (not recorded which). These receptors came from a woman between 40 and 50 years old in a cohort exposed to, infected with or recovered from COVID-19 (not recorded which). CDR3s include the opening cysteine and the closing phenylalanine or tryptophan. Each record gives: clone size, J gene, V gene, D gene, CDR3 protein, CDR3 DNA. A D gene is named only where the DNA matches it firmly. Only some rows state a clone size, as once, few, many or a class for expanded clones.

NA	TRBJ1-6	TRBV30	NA	CAWNRPRGSPLHF	TGTGCCTGGAATCGGCCAAGAGGTTCACCCCTCCACTTT
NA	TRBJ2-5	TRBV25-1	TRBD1	CASRTRGPPLYQETQYF	TGTGCCAGCAGGACGAGGGGGCCACCTTTGTACCAAGAGACCCAGTACTTC
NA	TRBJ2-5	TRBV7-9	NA	CASSSRGPETQYF	TGTGCCAGCAGCTCCAGGGGTCCCGAGACCCAGTACTTC
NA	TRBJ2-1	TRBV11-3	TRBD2	CASSQAGTSGNEQFF	TGTGCCAGCAGCCAAGCCGGGACTAGCGGCAATGAGCAGTTCTTC
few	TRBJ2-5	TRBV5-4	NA	CASSLAFGNQETQYF	TGTGCCAGCAGCTTGGCCTTCGGGAACCAAGAGACCCAGTACTTC
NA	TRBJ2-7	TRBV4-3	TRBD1	CASSQAAGTAYEQYF	TGCGCCAGCAGCCAAGCGGCCGGGACAGCCTACGAGCAGTACTTC
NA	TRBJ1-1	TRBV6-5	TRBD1	CASSSDRAAFF	TGTGCCAGCAGTTCGGACAGGGCCGCTTTCTTT
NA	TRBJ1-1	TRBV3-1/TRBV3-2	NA	CASSPDFGGADAFF	TGTGCCAGCAGCCCAGACTTTGGGGGGGCGGATGCTTTCTTT
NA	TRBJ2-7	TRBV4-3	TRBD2	CASSQAGTSGDGDEQYF	TGCGCCAGCAGCCAGGCTGGGACTAGCGGGGACGGGGACGAGCAGTACTTC
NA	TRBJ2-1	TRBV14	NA	CASRLAASGNEQFF	TGTGCCAGCAGGCTCGCGGCGTCGGGGAATGAGCAGTTCTTC
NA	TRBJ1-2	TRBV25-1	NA	CASSVDSPSGYTF	TGTGCCAGCAGTGTCGACAGTCCTTCTGGCTACACCTTC
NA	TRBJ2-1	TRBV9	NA	CASSVVSAREVYNEQFF	TGTGCCAGCAGCGTAGTAAGCGCCAGAGAGGTCTACAATGAGCAGTTCTTC
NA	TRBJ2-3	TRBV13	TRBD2	CASSRRGAGGPTDTQYF	TGTGCCAGCAGCCGACGTGGGGCGGGGGGACCCACAGATACGCAGTATTTT
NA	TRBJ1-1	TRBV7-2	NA	CASSSYGTMGTEAFF	TGTGCCAGCAGCTCTTACGGGACAATGGGCACTGAAGCTTTCTTT
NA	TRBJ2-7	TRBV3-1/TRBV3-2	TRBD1	CASSLPGTGVHEQYF	TGTGCCAGCAGCCTTCCCGGGACAGGGGTCCACGAGCAGTACTTC
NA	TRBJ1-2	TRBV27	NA	CASSLLGASNYGYTF	TGTGCCAGCAGTTTATTGGGTGCTAGTAACTATGGCTACACCTTC
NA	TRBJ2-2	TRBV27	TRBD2	CASSFPGGSWTGELFF	TGTGCCAGCAGCTTCCCGGGGGGGAGTTGGACCGGGGAGCTGTTTTTT
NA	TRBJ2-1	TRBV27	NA	CASSPTNNEQFF	TGTGCCAGCAGCCCTACTAACAATGAGCAGTTCTTC
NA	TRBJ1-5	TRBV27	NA	CASSLSGANQPQHF	TGTGCCAGCAGTTTATCAGGGGCCAATCAGCCCCAGCATTTT
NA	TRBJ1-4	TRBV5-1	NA	CASSSRPGAGDEKLFF	TGCGCCAGCAGCTCCCGACCGGGGGCGGGAGACGAAAAACTGTTTTTT
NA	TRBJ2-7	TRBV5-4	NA	CASSSDSSTSYEQYF	TGTGCCAGCAGCTCCGACTCCTCGACTTCCTACGAGCAGTACTTC
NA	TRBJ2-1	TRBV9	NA	CASSPVLAPKNNEQFF	TGTGCCAGCAGCCCAGTCTTAGCGCCGAAGAACAATGAGCAGTTCTTC
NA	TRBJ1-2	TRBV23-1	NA	CASSPLGAENGGYTF	TGCGCCAGCAGTCCGCTTGGGGCAGAGAATGGTGGCTACACCTTC
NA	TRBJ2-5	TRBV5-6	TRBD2	CASSPGLAEQETQYF	TGTGCCAGCAGCCCGGGACTAGCGGAACAAGAGACCCAGTACTTC
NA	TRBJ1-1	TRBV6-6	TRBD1	CASSHRGQNTEAFF	TGTGCCAGCAGTCACAGGGGTCAGAACACTGAAGCTTTCTTT
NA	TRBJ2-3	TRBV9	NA	CATGDTQYF	TGTGCCACAGGAGATACGCAGTATTTT
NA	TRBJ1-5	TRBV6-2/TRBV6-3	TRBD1	CASSSEWDRVSNQPQHF	TGTGCCAGCAGTTCCGAGTGGGACAGGGTGTCCAATCAGCCCCAGCATTTT
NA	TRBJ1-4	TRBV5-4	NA	CASSPGMGREKLFF	TGTGCCAGCAGCCCAGGTATGGGGCGTGAAAAACTGTTTTTT
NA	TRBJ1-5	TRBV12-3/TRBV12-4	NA	CASSLMGIQPQHF	TGTGCCAGCAGTTTGATGGGCATTCAGCCCCAGCATTTT
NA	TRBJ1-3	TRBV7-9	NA	CASGGSGNTIYF	TGTGCCAGCGGAGGGTCTGGAAACACCATATATTTT
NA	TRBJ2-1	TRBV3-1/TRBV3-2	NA	CASSPQGGAYNEQFF	TGTGCCAGCAGCCCCCAGGGCGGGGCCTACAATGAGCAGTTCTTC
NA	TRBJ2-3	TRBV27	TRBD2	CASSGGVEGGRDTQYF	TGTGCCAGCAGTGGAGGAGTGGAGGGAGGGAGAGATACGCAGTATTTT
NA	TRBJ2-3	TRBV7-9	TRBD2	CASSGTSGGTDTQYF	TGTGCCAGCAGCGGGACTAGCGGGGGGACAGATACGCAGTATTTT
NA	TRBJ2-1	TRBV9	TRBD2	CASSAPGAGGGNEQFF	TGTGCCAGCAGCGCCCCCGGGGCGGGGGGCGGGAATGAGCAGTTCTTC
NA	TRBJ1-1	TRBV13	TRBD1	CASSLAGGSGQGRENTEAFF	TGTGCCAGCAGCTTAGCGGGTGGGTCGGGACAGGGAAGAGAAAACACTGAAGCTTTCTTT
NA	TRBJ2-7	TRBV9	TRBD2	CASSVAPVTSGSSYEQYF	TGTGCCAGCAGCGTAGCCCCCGTGACTAGCGGGAGCTCCTACGAGCAGTACTTC
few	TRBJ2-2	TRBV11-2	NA	CASRPPGLKNTGELFF	TGTGCCAGCAGACCGCCGGGACTTAAGAACACCGGGGAGCTGTTTTTT
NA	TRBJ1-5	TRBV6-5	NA	CASSTDIYQPQHF	TGTGCCAGCAGTACGGACATTTATCAGCCCCAGCATTTT
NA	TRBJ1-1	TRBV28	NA	CASSFSGAASTEAFF	TGTGCCAGCAGTTTCTCAGGGGCGGCGAGCACTGAAGCTTTCTTT
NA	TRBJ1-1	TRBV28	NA	CASRQAGGVKFQNTEAFF	TGTGCCAGCAGACAAGCGGGGGGGGTCAAATTCCAGAACACTGAAGCTTTCTTT
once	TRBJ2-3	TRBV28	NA	CASSPRDTQYF	TGTGCCAGCAGTCCTCGAGATACGCAGTATTTT
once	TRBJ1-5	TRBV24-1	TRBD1	CATSDQTGVGNQPQHF	TGTGCCACCAGTGACCAGACAGGGGTCGGCAATCAGCCCCAGCATTTT
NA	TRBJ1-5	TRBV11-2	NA	CASSLDPTGVRRHF	TGTGCCAGCAGCTTAGATCCGACAGGCGTCAGAAGGCATTTT
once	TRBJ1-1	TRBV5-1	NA	CASSSDSQNTEAFF	TGCGCCAGCAGCTCGGACAGTCAGAACACTGAAGCTTTCTTT
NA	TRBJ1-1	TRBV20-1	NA	CSASDRLNTEAFF	TGCAGTGCTAGTGACAGATTGAACACTGAAGCTTTCTTT
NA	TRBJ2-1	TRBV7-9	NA	CASSPLGPYNEQFF	TGTGCCAGCAGCCCTCTGGGGCCCTACAATGAGCAGTTCTTC
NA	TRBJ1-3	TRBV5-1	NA	CASSLVSGNTIYF	TGCGCCAGCAGCTTGGTATCTGGAAACACCATATATTTT
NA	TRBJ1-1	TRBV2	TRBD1	CASNNRGMNTEAFF	TGTGCCAGCAACAACAGGGGTATGAACACTGAAGCTTTCTTT
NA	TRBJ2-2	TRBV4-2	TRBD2	CASSHEDGGLENTGELFF	TGTGCCAGCAGCCACGAGGACGGTGGACTAGAGAACACCGGGGAGCTGTTTTTT
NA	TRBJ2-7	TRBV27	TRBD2	CASSVLAGGVVEQYF	TGTGCCAGCAGCGTACTAGCGGGAGGAGTTGTCGAGCAGTACTTC
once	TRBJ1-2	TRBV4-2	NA	CASSQDSGHRVTYGYTF	TGTGCCAGCAGCCAAGATAGTGGGCACAGGGTTACGTATGGCTACACCTTC
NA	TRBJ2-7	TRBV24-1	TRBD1	CATSARQGYEQYF	TGTGCCACCAGTGCCCGACAGGGTTACGAGCAGTACTTC
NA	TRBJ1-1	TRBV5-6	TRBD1	CASSPGTGVNTEAFF	TGTGCCAGCAGCCCGGGGACAGGGGTTAACACTGAAGCTTTCTTT
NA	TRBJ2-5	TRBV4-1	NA	CASSQVGLGGGDGTQYF	TGCGCCAGCAGCCAAGTGGGTTTAGGCGGGGGCGACGGGACCCAGTACTTC